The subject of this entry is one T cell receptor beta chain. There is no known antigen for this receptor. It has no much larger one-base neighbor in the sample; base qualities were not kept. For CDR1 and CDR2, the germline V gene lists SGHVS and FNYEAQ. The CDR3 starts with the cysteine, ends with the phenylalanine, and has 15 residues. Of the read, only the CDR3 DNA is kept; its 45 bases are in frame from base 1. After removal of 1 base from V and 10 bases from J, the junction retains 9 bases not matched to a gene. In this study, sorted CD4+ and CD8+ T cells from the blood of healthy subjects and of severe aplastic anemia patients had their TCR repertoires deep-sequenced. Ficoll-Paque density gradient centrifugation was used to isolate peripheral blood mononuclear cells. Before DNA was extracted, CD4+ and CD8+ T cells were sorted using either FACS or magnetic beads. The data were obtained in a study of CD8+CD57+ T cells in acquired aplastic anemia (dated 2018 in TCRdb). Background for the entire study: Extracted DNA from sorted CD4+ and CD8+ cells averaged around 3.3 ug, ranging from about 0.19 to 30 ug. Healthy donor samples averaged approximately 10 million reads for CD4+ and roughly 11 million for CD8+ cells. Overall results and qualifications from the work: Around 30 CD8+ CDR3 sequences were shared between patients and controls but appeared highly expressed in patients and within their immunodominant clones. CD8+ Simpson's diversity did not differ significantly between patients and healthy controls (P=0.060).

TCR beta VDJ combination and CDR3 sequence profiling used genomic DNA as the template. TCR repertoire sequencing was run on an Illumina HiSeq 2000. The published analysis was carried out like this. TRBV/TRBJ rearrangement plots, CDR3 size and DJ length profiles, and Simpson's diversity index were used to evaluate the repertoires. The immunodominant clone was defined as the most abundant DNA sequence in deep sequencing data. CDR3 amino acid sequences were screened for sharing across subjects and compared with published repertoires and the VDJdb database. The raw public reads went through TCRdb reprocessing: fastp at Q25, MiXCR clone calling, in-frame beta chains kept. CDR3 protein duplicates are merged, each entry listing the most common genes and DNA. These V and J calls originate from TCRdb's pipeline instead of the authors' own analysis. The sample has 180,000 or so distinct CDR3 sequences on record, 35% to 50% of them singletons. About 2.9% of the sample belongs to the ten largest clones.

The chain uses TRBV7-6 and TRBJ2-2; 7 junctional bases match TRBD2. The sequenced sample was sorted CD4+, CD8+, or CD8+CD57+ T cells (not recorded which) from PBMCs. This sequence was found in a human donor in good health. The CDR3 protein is CASSLGLAPASELFF. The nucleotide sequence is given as TGTGCCAGCAGCTTAGGACTAGCCCCTGCCTCGGAGCTGTTTTTT.